Listed below are T cell receptor beta chains from one sample, sequenced in a study of a mutant IDH1 vaccine in newly diagnosed glioma. This table comes from immunoSEQ multiplex PCR, and its TCRdb copy is limited to in-frame clones, with some not included. Here the sample spans 30,000 to 35,000 clones, almost 90% being singletons. Their antigens are not known. Sample: PBMCs, taken from a glioma patient whose treatment included an IDH1 peptide vaccine. Every receptor here comes from a man aged 18 to 30 with glioma. Each CDR3 is given with its conserved first and last residue. The D gene is left open where the match is weak. Clone size, where shown, is once, few, many, or a class for clones that have expanded.

d_call: TRBD2; j_call: TRBJ2-5; v_call: TRBV28; clone_size: .; cdr3_nt: TGTGCCAGCAGTTTGGGACTAGCGGGAGGCCAAGAGACCCAGTACTTC; cdr3_aa: CASSLGLAGGQETQYF
d_call: .; j_call: TRBJ1-1; v_call: TRBV5-5; clone_size: .; cdr3_nt: TGTGCCAGCAGACCGGGACGGGGGAACACTGAAGCTTTCTTT; cdr3_aa: CASRPGRGNTEAFF
d_call: TRBD1; j_call: TRBJ2-3; v_call: TRBV9; clone_size: .; cdr3_nt: TGTGCCAGCAGCGTCACCGGGACAGGGTCTAGAGATACGCAGTATTTT; cdr3_aa: CASSVTGTGSRDTQYF
d_call: .; j_call: TRBJ2-5; v_call: TRBV18; clone_size: .; cdr3_nt: TGTGCCAGCTCACCACCGACGCAGGCGGGGGAGACCCAGTACTTC; cdr3_aa: CASSPPTQAGETQYF
d_call: .; j_call: TRBJ1-2; v_call: TRBV29-1; clone_size: once; cdr3_nt: TGCAGCGTTGCTACGAGGTTGGCTTTAAACTATGGCTACACCTTC; cdr3_aa: CSVATRLALNYGYTF
d_call: TRBD2; j_call: TRBJ2-7; v_call: TRBV27; clone_size: .; cdr3_nt: TGTGCCAGCAGTTCTCGGACTAGCGGCCACTACGAGCAGTACTTC; cdr3_aa: CASSSRTSGHYEQYF
d_call: .; j_call: TRBJ2-7; v_call: TRBV19; clone_size: .; cdr3_nt: TGTGCCAGTAGTATGAGCTCACAGGCGGTAGGGAGGCAGTACTTC; cdr3_aa: CASSMSSQAVGRQYF
d_call: TRBD1; j_call: TRBJ1-1; v_call: TRBV7-2; clone_size: .; cdr3_nt: TGTGCCAGCAGCCCTAAACAGGGGAAGGGAACTGAAGCTTTCTTT; cdr3_aa: CASSPKQGKGTEAFF
d_call: .; j_call: TRBJ1-5; v_call: TRBV28; clone_size: .; cdr3_nt: TGTGCCAGCAGTCCCAGCAGGGGCAATCAGCCCCAGCATTTT; cdr3_aa: CASSPSRGNQPQHF
d_call: TRBD1; j_call: TRBJ2-4; v_call: TRBV29-1; clone_size: .; cdr3_nt: TGCAGCGTCCGAAACAGGGGGTGGAAAAACATTCAGTACTTC; cdr3_aa: CSVRNRGWKNIQYF
d_call: .; j_call: TRBJ1-2; v_call: TRBV6-5; clone_size: .; cdr3_nt: TGTGCCAGCACCCCACATAGGCGGTCCCCGTATGGCTACACCTTC; cdr3_aa: CASTPHRRSPYGYTF
d_call: .; j_call: TRBJ1-4; v_call: TRBV4-3; clone_size: .; cdr3_nt: TGCGCCAGCAGCCAAGATTATGGGGCCTCGAATGAAAAACTGTTTTTT; cdr3_aa: CASSQDYGASNEKLFF
d_call: .; j_call: TRBJ2-5; v_call: TRBV7-2; clone_size: .; cdr3_nt: TGTGCCAGCAGCTTAGGAGCAGGGGAGGGGGAAGAGACCCAGTACTTC; cdr3_aa: CASSLGAGEGEETQYF
d_call: .; j_call: TRBJ1-1; v_call: TRBV29-1; clone_size: .; cdr3_nt: TGCAGCGTGAGGGGGGTGTGGACTGAAGCTTTCTTT; cdr3_aa: CSVRGVWTEAFF
d_call: .; j_call: TRBJ2-3; v_call: TRBV6-1; clone_size: .; cdr3_nt: TGTGCCAGCAGTGATCCCAGCAGGGGCCCAGATACGCAGTATTTT; cdr3_aa: CASSDPSRGPDTQYF
d_call: .; j_call: TRBJ2-7; v_call: TRBV4-2; clone_size: .; cdr3_nt: TGTGCCAGCAGCCAGACAGCGACCTACGAGCAGTACTTC; cdr3_aa: CASSQTATYEQYF
d_call: .; j_call: TRBJ1-6; v_call: TRBV28; clone_size: .; cdr3_nt: TGTGCCAGCATCACTGCGGGTGGCAGGGCATCACCCCTCCACTTT; cdr3_aa: CASITAGGRASPLHF
d_call: .; j_call: TRBJ2-7; v_call: TRBV30; clone_size: .; cdr3_nt: TGTGCCTGGAACCGCCCTGGCTCCTACGAGCAGTACTTC; cdr3_aa: CAWNRPGSYEQYF
d_call: .; j_call: TRBJ1-1; v_call: TRBV2; clone_size: .; cdr3_nt: TGTGCCAGCTCCCTGGCCACTGAAGCTTTCTTT; cdr3_aa: CASSLATEAFF
d_call: TRBD1; j_call: TRBJ2-7; v_call: TRBV29-1; clone_size: .; cdr3_nt: TGCAGCGTCTCCAGGGACAGTGGATATGGGCAGTACTTC; cdr3_aa: CSVSRDSGYGQYF
d_call: TRBD2; j_call: TRBJ2-5; v_call: TRBV30; clone_size: few; cdr3_nt: TGTGCCTGGAGTGTAGGAGCGGGAGCGAAGGAGACCCAGTACTTC; cdr3_aa: CAWSVGAGAKETQYF
d_call: .; j_call: TRBJ1-2; v_call: TRBV9; clone_size: .; cdr3_nt: TGTGCCAGCAGCGTAGATATAGGTAACTATGGCTACACCTTC; cdr3_aa: CASSVDIGNYGYTF
d_call: .; j_call: TRBJ1-1; v_call: TRBV9; clone_size: few; cdr3_nt: TGTGCCAGCAGCCGACGGTTATACACTGAAGCTTTCTTT; cdr3_aa: CASSRRLYTEAFF
d_call: .; j_call: TRBJ2-3; v_call: TRBV27; clone_size: .; cdr3_nt: TGTGCCAGCAGTCCCCGGGACTTCGCGGGGCAGTATTTT; cdr3_aa: CASSPRDFAGQYF
d_call: .; j_call: TRBJ2-7; v_call: TRBV5-4; clone_size: once; cdr3_nt: TGTGCCAGCAGCTTGAGGGGCAGGGGATCCTACGAGCAGTACTTC; cdr3_aa: CASSLRGRGSYEQYF
d_call: .; j_call: TRBJ2-5; v_call: TRBV5-4; clone_size: .; cdr3_nt: TGTGCCAGCAGCTTTCGGCCTGGGTCCTTAGAGACCCAGTACTTC; cdr3_aa: CASSFRPGSLETQYF
d_call: .; j_call: TRBJ2-1; v_call: TRBV6-1; clone_size: .; cdr3_nt: TGTGCCAGCGGTGGTTTGACGGGGGCCAATGAGCAGTTCTTC; cdr3_aa: CASGGLTGANEQFF
d_call: .; j_call: TRBJ1-2; v_call: TRBV13; clone_size: .; cdr3_nt: TGTGCCAGCAGCTCTGGGGAGGGCGATGGCTACACCTTC; cdr3_aa: CASSSGEGDGYTF
d_call: .; j_call: TRBJ2-3; v_call: TRBV15; clone_size: .; cdr3_nt: TGTGCCACCAGCAGAGATCAAGATACGCAGTATTTT; cdr3_aa: CATSRDQDTQYF
d_call: TRBD1; j_call: TRBJ2-7; v_call: TRBV5-1; clone_size: .; cdr3_nt: TGCGCCAGCAGCTTCGGGACAGGGGGCTACGAGCAGTACTTC; cdr3_aa: CASSFGTGGYEQYF
d_call: .; j_call: TRBJ2-4; v_call: TRBV30; clone_size: .; cdr3_nt: TGTGCCTGGAGTAACGGGATAGCCAAAAACATTCAGTACTTC; cdr3_aa: CAWSNGIAKNIQYF
d_call: .; j_call: TRBJ1-3; v_call: TRBV4-3; clone_size: once; cdr3_nt: TGCGCCAGCAGCCAAGATTCCGGGGTCGGAAACACCATATATTTT; cdr3_aa: CASSQDSGVGNTIYF
d_call: .; j_call: TRBJ1-2; v_call: TRBV27; clone_size: .; cdr3_nt: TGTGCCAGCAGTTTATCAGGGGACAATCTTAACTATGGCTACACCTTC; cdr3_aa: CASSLSGDNLNYGYTF
d_call: .; j_call: TRBJ2-7; v_call: TRBV14; clone_size: .; cdr3_nt: TGTGCCAGCAGCCGGGGAGGAGGGGACCCAAAGTCTATGGAGCAGTACTTC; cdr3_aa: CASSRGGGDPKSMEQYF
d_call: TRBD1; j_call: TRBJ1-1; v_call: TRBV28; clone_size: .; cdr3_nt: TGTGCCAGCAGGCCATACAGGGGAATCGCTGAAGCTTTCTTT; cdr3_aa: CASRPYRGIAEAFF
d_call: .; j_call: TRBJ1-1; v_call: TRBV10-3; clone_size: .; cdr3_nt: TGTGCCATCAGAGACCCCAGGGAAAACACTGAAGCTTTCTTT; cdr3_aa: CAIRDPRENTEAFF
d_call: .; j_call: TRBJ1-4; v_call: TRBV19; clone_size: .; cdr3_nt: TGTGCCAGTACAGGCAGCAATAATGAAAAACTGTTTTTT; cdr3_aa: CASTGSNNEKLFF
d_call: .; j_call: TRBJ2-5; v_call: TRBV18; clone_size: .; cdr3_nt: TGTGCCAGCTCACCCCGGGCCGGAGAGACCCAGTACTTC; cdr3_aa: CASSPRAGETQYF
d_call: TRBD1; j_call: TRBJ1-2; v_call: TRBV28; clone_size: once; cdr3_nt: TGTGCCAGCAGTTTCGGGACAGGGAGACAGTATGGCTACACCTTC; cdr3_aa: CASSFGTGRQYGYTF
d_call: TRBD1; j_call: TRBJ1-2; v_call: TRBV30; clone_size: once; cdr3_nt: TGTGCCTGGAGTCCCGGACAGGGCAACTATGGCTACACCTTC; cdr3_aa: CAWSPGQGNYGYTF
d_call: .; j_call: TRBJ2-5; v_call: TRBV4-1; clone_size: .; cdr3_nt: TGCGCCAGCAGCCACCAGACAGAGGAGACCCAGTACTTC; cdr3_aa: CASSHQTEETQYF
d_call: TRBD1; j_call: TRBJ1-1; v_call: TRBV19; clone_size: .; cdr3_nt: TGTGCCAGTAGTATTACAGGGGGGAACACTGAAGCTTTCTTT; cdr3_aa: CASSITGGNTEAFF
d_call: TRBD2; j_call: TRBJ2-7; v_call: TRBV2; clone_size: .; cdr3_nt: TGTGCCAGCAGTGAGGCCGGGGGGGAGACTAGCTCCTACGAGCAGTACTTC; cdr3_aa: CASSEAGGETSSYEQYF
d_call: .; j_call: TRBJ2-5; v_call: TRBV7-8; clone_size: once; cdr3_nt: TGTGCCAGCAGCTTAAGGTGGGAGACCCAGTACTTC; cdr3_aa: CASSLRWETQYF
d_call: .; j_call: TRBJ2-2; v_call: TRBV11-2; clone_size: .; cdr3_nt: TGTGCCAGCAGCCGGACAGACACCGGGGAGCTGTTTTTT; cdr3_aa: CASSRTDTGELFF
d_call: .; j_call: TRBJ2-3; v_call: TRBV9; clone_size: .; cdr3_nt: TGTGCCAGCAGCGTAGGGTCGGGCGGCACAGATACGCAGTATTTT; cdr3_aa: CASSVGSGGTDTQYF
d_call: .; j_call: TRBJ1-2; v_call: TRBV4-1; clone_size: once; cdr3_nt: TGCGCCAGCAGCCAAGAAGGTGGTGGCTACACCTTC; cdr3_aa: CASSQEGGGYTF
d_call: TRBD1; j_call: TRBJ2-2; v_call: TRBV5-4; clone_size: .; cdr3_nt: TGTGCCAGCAGTTATGAGGGGGCTATCGCGAACACCGGGGAGCTGTTTTTT; cdr3_aa: CASSYEGAIANTGELFF
d_call: .; j_call: TRBJ1-2; v_call: TRBV7-9; clone_size: .; cdr3_nt: TGTGCCAGCAGCTTAGTGGCAGAGTATGGCTACACCTTC; cdr3_aa: CASSLVAEYGYTF
d_call: TRBD1; j_call: TRBJ2-7; v_call: TRBV6-1; clone_size: .; cdr3_nt: TGTGCCAGCACCGAGGGACAGGGAGGAGACGAGCAGTACTTC; cdr3_aa: CASTEGQGGDEQYF